The rows below give T cell receptor beta chains drawn from one sample of a study of blood T cell repertoires in COVID-19. Sequencing used immunoSEQ multiplex PCR; TCRdb keeps in-frame clones, though not all of them. The sample contains about 250,000 clones, 65% to 90% of which appear only once. The specimen was peripheral blood. Source of these receptors: a man between 50 and 59 years old with COVID-19, enrolled during active disease. CDR3s include the opening cysteine and the closing phenylalanine or tryptophan. The D gene is left open where the match is weak. Not every row has a clone size; where given, it reads once, few, many or a size class.

V gene	D gene	CDR3 length	clone size	J gene	CDR3 DNA	CDR3 protein
TRBV30	-	15	-	TRBJ2-2	TGTGCCTGGAGTGTAACTTTCTACGACACCGGGGAGCTGTTTTTT	CAWSVTFYDTGELFF
TRBV28	-	15	-	TRBJ1-5	TGTGCCAGCAGTTTCATTAGCGGGGCTAATCAGCCCCAGCATTTT	CASSFISGANQPQHF
TRBV4-3	TRBD1	17	-	TRBJ1-4	TGCGCCAGCAGCCAGGGGAGTTTCGGGACAGCTAATGAAAAACTGTTTTTT	CASSQGSFGTANEKLFF
TRBV9	-	16	-	TRBJ2-7	TGTGCCAGCAGCGCGCGGAGGGACGGAACGTACTACGAGCAGTACTTC	CASSARRDGTYYEQYF
TRBV19	-	12	-	TRBJ2-7	TGTGCCAGTAGTAGAGGGAACCTCGAGCAGTACTTC	CASSRGNLEQYF
TRBV3-1/TRBV3-2	-	13	-	TRBJ2-7	TGTGCCAGCAGCCAAGATCGGGGCTACGAGCAGTACTTC	CASSQDRGYEQYF
TRBV27	-	13	-	TRBJ1-1	TGTGCCAGCAGTTTCGGTTCGAACACTGAAGCTTTCTTT	CASSFGSNTEAFF
TRBV27	TRBD2	14	-	TRBJ2-7	TGTGCCAGCAGTGAAGCGGGGGCCGAGAGGGAGCAGTACTTC	CASSEAGAEREQYF
TRBV7-3	-	13	-	TRBJ2-2	TGTGCCACAGGCGGGTCAAACACCGGGGAGCTGTTTTTT	CATGGSNTGELFF
TRBV2	TRBD1	14	-	TRBJ1-2	TGTGCCAGCAGGACAGGGGGGGTCTACTATGGCTACACCTTC	CASRTGGVYYGYTF
TRBV29-1	TRBD2	18	-	TRBJ2-1	TGCAGCGTTGATGGCCCTCTCTGGCTAGCGGGGCCCTACAATGAGCAGTTCTTC	CSVDGPLWLAGPYNEQFF
TRBV30	TRBD1	12	-	TRBJ2-7	TGTGCCTGCCCGACAGGGTTCGGCGAGCAGTACTTC	CACPTGFGEQYF
TRBV9	-	14	-	TRBJ2-3	TGTGCCAGCAGCGTAGTTCCGAGCACAGATACGCAGTATTTT	CASSVVPSTDTQYF
TRBV3-1/TRBV3-2	TRBD1	14	-	TRBJ1-1	TGTGCCAGCACGAGAGGGACAGCAAACACTGAAGCTTTCTTT	CASTRGTANTEAFF
TRBV14	-	15	many	TRBJ2-7	TGTGCCAGCAGCCACCCCCGGGACAATCCCTACGAGCAGTACTTC	CASSHPRDNPYEQYF
TRBV7-3	-	14	-	TRBJ2-2	TGTGCCAGCAGCTTACTGGCGGGATCCGGGGAGCTGTTTTTT	CASSLLAGSGELFF
TRBV6-5	TRBD2	16	-	TRBJ2-1	TGTGCCAGCAGTTACTCGATTAGCGGGGGTTACAATGAGCAGTTCTTC	CASSYSISGGYNEQFF
TRBV9	TRBD2	15	-	TRBJ2-1	TGTGCCAGCAGCGTTCTAGCGGGGGGGCGAAATGAGCAGTTCTTC	CASSVLAGGRNEQFF
TRBV25-1	-	13	-	TRBJ1-2	TGTGCCAGCAGTGGCTCAGGAAACTATGGCTACACCTTC	CASSGSGNYGYTF
TRBV4-3	-	16	-	TRBJ1-5	TGCGCCAGCAGCCAAGATTACGGGGTCGCCAATCAGCCCCAGCATTTT	CASSQDYGVANQPQHF
TRBV29-1	TRBD1	12	few	TRBJ1-2	TGCAGCGAGACAGGGTCCCTCTATGGCTACACCTTC	CSETGSLYGYTF
TRBV7-8	-	11	-	TRBJ2-3	TGTGCCAGCAGCGACAGAAATACGCAGTATTTT	CASSDRNTQYF
TRBV18	-	15	-	TRBJ2-2	TGTGCCAGCTCACCAGCCCCAGGGAAAGCCGGGGAGCTGTTTTTT	CASSPAPGKAGELFF
TRBV7-9	TRBD1	16	-	TRBJ1-2	TGTGCCAGCAGCTTGGGCAACACAGGGGCTGGCTATGGCTACACCTTC	CASSLGNTGAGYGYTF
TRBV5-1	-	13	-	TRBJ2-7	TGCGCCAGCAGCGAACCCGGGGACTACGAGCAGTACTTC	CASSEPGDYEQYF
TRBV28	TRBD2	15	few	TRBJ2-3	TGTGCCAGCAGTTTGCTAGCGGGGAGAACAGATACGCAGTATTTT	CASSLLAGRTDTQYF
TRBV6-1	-	16	-	TRBJ2-7	TGTGCCAGCAGTGAAGTCACTGGGACGGGAGCCTACGAGCAGTACTTC	CASSEVTGTGAYEQYF
TRBV2	-	13	-	TRBJ1-2	TGTGCCAGCAGAGTCAGGACAAACTATGGCTACACCTTC	CASRVRTNYGYTF
TRBV7-8	-	15	-	TRBJ2-5	TGTGCCAGCAGCTTCCGTAGTCCCTTCGAAGAGACCCAGTACTTC	CASSFRSPFEETQYF
TRBV4-1	TRBD2	15	many	TRBJ2-1	TGCGCCAGCAGCCCGGGACTAGCGGGGAAAAATGAGCAGTTCTTC	CASSPGLAGKNEQFF
TRBV29-1	-	14	-	TRBJ1-2	TGCAGCGTCGCCCTTGGGCAGGGTGTATGGGGCTACACCTTC	CSVALGQGVWGYTF
TRBV18	TRBD1	13	-	TRBJ2-1	TGTGCCAGCTCACCGGACAGGGGACATGAGCAGTTCTTC	CASSPDRGHEQFF
TRBV5-1	TRBD1	15	-	TRBJ2-3	TGCGCCAGCAGCGGGACAGGGTATACAGCAGATACGCAGTATTTT	CASSGTGYTADTQYF
TRBV19	-	14	-	TRBJ1-1	TGTGCCAGTAGTAGGGACATACCGAACACTGAAGCTTTCTTT	CASSRDIPNTEAFF
TRBV19	TRBD1	15	once	TRBJ1-1	TGTGCCAGTAGTATCGCAGCCAGGGGGCCGAGTGAAGCTTTCTTT	CASSIAARGPSEAFF
TRBV6-2/TRBV6-3	TRBD1	14	-	TRBJ2-7	TGTGCCAGCAGTTACGACAGGGCGTCCTACGAGCAGTACTTC	CASSYDRASYEQYF
TRBV5-1	TRBD2	17	-	TRBJ2-5	TGCGCCAGCAGCTTGGATGTTACTAGCGGGTCCGGGGAGACCCAGTACTTC	CASSLDVTSGSGETQYF
TRBV5-1	-	16	-	TRBJ2-6	TGCGCCAGCAGCTTGCTGGTTAGCTCTGGGGCCAACGTCCTGACTTTC	CASSLLVSSGANVLTF
TRBV7-6	-	13	-	TRBJ1-2	TGTGCCAGCAGCTTAGGCGGGGAGGGTGGCTACACCTTC	CASSLGGEGGYTF
TRBV2	-	15	-	TRBJ1-2	TGTGCCAGCAGTGAATTCACGGTGGGGGGGTTTGGCTACACCTTC	CASSEFTVGGFGYTF
TRBV27	TRBD1	14	once	TRBJ1-2	TGTGCCAGCAGTCCCTGGACAGGAGAGAGGGGCTACACCTTC	CASSPWTGERGYTF
TRBV6-1	TRBD2	20	-	TRBJ2-1	TGTGCCAGCAGTGTAGTCTGGCGGGGGGGCTGGTCGCCGGCTAGCAATGAGCAGTTCTTC	CASSVVWRGGWSPASNEQFF
TRBV5-5	TRBD1	17	-	TRBJ1-4	TGTGCCAGCAGCCCGGACAGGGGTTCTGCAACTAATGAAAAACTGTTTTTT	CASSPDRGSATNEKLFF
TRBV27	-	17	-	TRBJ2-3	TGTGCCAGCAGTTCCACCCTAACGGGACTGTGGGCAGATACGCAGTATTTT	CASSSTLTGLWADTQYF